This T cell receptor beta chain comes out of a study of cytomegalovirus exposure and HLA in healthy donors. Study at large: Of all 380 or so donors who were genotyped, 81% belonged to the Caucasian-associated ancestry cluster.

CDR3 length: 13 amino acids. Trimming cost V 3 bases and J 5 bases, with 9 bases left between them. Germline V CDR1 and CDR2: SEHNR, FQNEAQ (reference sequence). The PCR ran on 60 Vbeta and 13 Jbeta primers. Some clones are missing from TCRdb's copy, which holds only in-frame ones; the method was immunoSEQ multiplex PCR. The table lists approximately 160,000 clones, approximately 73% of them singletons. The chain joins TRBV7-9 to TRBJ2-3; D not resolved. The sequenced material came from PBMCs. This receptor was taken from a man between 45 and 60 years old in good health and CMV-seronegative. CDR3 amino acids: CASSFGSLDTQYF. The CDR3 bases are TGTGCCAGCAGCTTCGGTTCATTAGATACGCAGTATTTT.